Listed here are 21 T cell receptor beta chains from one sample, sequenced in a study of T cell responses to AZD1222 COVID-19 vaccine. Only in-frame clones appear in the TCRdb table, and some are missing; sequencing was by immunoSEQ multiplex PCR. The table lists about 75,000 clones, about 91% of them singletons. Material: peripheral blood, obtained 28 days after the second dose of the MenACWY control vaccine. These receptors all stem from an adult who received the MenACWY meningococcal vaccine as a control.

V is TRBV30 and J is TRBJ1-4; the D is unclear. The CDR3 contains 12 residues. Per germline, CDR1 GTSNPN and CDR2 SVGIG (reference sequence). The V and J ends lost 1 base and 13 bases respectively, with 13 bases between them. As DNA, the CDR3 is TGTGCCTGGAGTGCGGGCCCCGAACGACTGTTTTTT. This translates into CAWSAGPERLFF.

DNA of the CDR3: TGCGCCAGCCAACAGGACGGAACGAACACCGGGGAGCTGTTTTTT. Its protein product is CASQQDGTNTGELFF. V is TRBV5-1 and J is TRBJ2-2, with TRBD1 as a possible D gene (5 bases). V shed 7 bases and J shed 0 bases, with 13 bases lying between them. Germline CDR1 is SGHRS and CDR2 is YFSETQ. The CDR3 consists of 15 residues. Drawing the rest from reference TRBV5-1 and TRBJ2-2, the complete variable domain is KAGVTQTPRYLIKTRGQQVTLSCSPISGHRSVSWYQQTPGQGLQFLFEYFSETQRNKGNFPGRFSGRQFSNSRSEMNVSTLELGDSALYLCASQQDGTNTGELFFGEGSRLTVL.

The chain recombines TRBV7-2 with TRBJ2-1; 12 bases are a match to TRBD2. J lost 10 bases, V lost 1 base, and 17 bases had no gene match. CDR1 and CDR2 from the germline V gene are SGHTA and FQGNSA. The CDR3 length is 19 residues. For the CDR3, the DNA is TGTGCCAGCAGCTTAGTAGGACTAGCGGGGAGGAGGATAGGTGGAGAGCAGTTCTTC. It yields the protein CASSLVGLAGRRIGGEQFF.

The chain recombines TRBV19 with TRBJ1-4; no reliable D call. V was cut by 8 bases and J by 3 bases, with 10 bases left in between. CDR1 is LNHDA, CDR2 SQIVND, per germline (reference sequence). This CDR3 spans 13 amino acids. The CDR3 region has the DNA TGTGCCAGTGGAAATCGGGCTAATGAAAAACTGTTTTTT. Protein sequence: CASGNRANEKLFF.

The rearrangement joins TRBV7-3 to TRBJ2-2, with no clear D. V lost 2 bases to trimming and J lost 5 bases, with 9 bases between them. Germline CDR1 SGHTA, CDR2 FQGTGA. The CDR3 runs 14 residues. CDR3 protein: CASSLLPGTGELFF. CDR3 nucleotide sequence: TGTGCCAGCAGCTTACTTCCGGGTACCGGGGAGCTGTTTTTT.

V and J are TRBV19 and TRBJ2-7; 8 bases line up with TRBD1. This CDR3 contains 15 residues. The V segment lost 3 bases and the J segment 3 bases; nucleotides outside the gene matches: 7. Germline V lookup: CDR1 LNHDA, CDR2 SQIVND (reference sequence). The DNA for the CDR3 is TGTGCCAGTAGTATCGGGACAGGAACTCTCTACGAGCAGTACTTC. Protein sequence: CASSIGTGTLYEQYF. Full variable domain (missing parts from reference TRBV19 and TRBJ2-7): DGGITQSPKYLFRKEGQNVTLSCEQNLNHDAMYWYRQDPGQGLRLIYYSQIVNDFQKGDIAEGYSVSREKKESFPLTVTSAQKNPTAFYLCASSIGTGTLYEQYFGPGTRLTVT.

In DNA, the CDR3 is TGTGCCAGCAGCTCCGGGACTAGCGGGGGGAGGAAAGAGACCCAGTACTTC. The encoded protein is CASSSGTSGGRKETQYF. The rearrangement uses TRBV5-8 and TRBJ2-5; 15 nucleotides agree with TRBD2. The germline gives CDR1 SGHTS, CDR2 YDEGEE. The V gene end was trimmed by 3 bases and the J gene end by 3 bases; junction bases not matched to a gene: 6. CDR3 length equals 17 residues.

The chain recombines TRBV5-1 with TRBJ2-2; D is possibly TRBD1 (6 bases). Germline loops: CDR1 SGHRS, CDR2 YFSETQ. The CDR3 consists of 14 residues. V lost 7 bases to trimming and J lost 3 bases, with 13 bases between them. CDR3 sequence: CASGRDIYTGELFF. CDR3 nucleotides: TGCGCCAGCGGCCGGGACATCTACACCGGGGAGCTGTTTTTT.

The chain employs TRBV10-3 and TRBJ2-3; 12 positions match TRBD2. The germline gives CDR1 ENHRY, CDR2 SYGVKD. The J segment lost 3 bases and the V segment lost 10 bases, leaving 2 bases of the junction unmatched. This CDR3 comprises 13 residues. DNA for the CDR3: TGTGCCAGTCTAGCGGGGGGGACAGATACGCAGTATTTT. Its translation: CASLAGGTDTQYF.

As DNA, the CDR3 is TGTGCCAGTAGTCCCGACATAATCCTCATGAACACTGAAGCTTTCTTT. This gives the protein CASSPDIILMNTEAFF. The gene calls are TRBV19 and TRBJ1-1; D unresolved. Germline V lookup: CDR1 LNHDA, CDR2 SQIVND (reference sequence). The CDR3 spans 16 residues. Trimming shortened V by 5 bases and J by 0 bases, and 16 bases separated the two germline ends.

This chain links TRBV5-6 with TRBJ2-1; D may be TRBD1 or TRBD2 (5 bases each). Trimming shortened V by 1 base and J by 8 bases, and 16 bases separated the two germline ends. CDR3 length equals 15 residues. Germline lookup yields CDR1 SGHDT and CDR2 YYEEEE. CDR3 loop: CASSLWDPKGDEQFF. The DNA for the CDR3 is TGTGCCAGCAGCTTGTGGGACCCTAAGGGCGATGAGCAGTTCTTC.

This sequence joins TRBV28 and TRBJ1-2; 9 bases align to TRBD1. Trimming took 5 bases from V and 2 from J; bases not matched to a gene: 6. CDR3 length: 15 amino acids. The germline CDR1 and CDR2 sequences are MDHEN and SYDVKM. The CDR3 nucleotides read TGTGCCAGCAGTCCGGGACAGGGCGCCAACTATGGCTACACCTTC. It encodes CASSPGQGANYGYTF.

The chain joins TRBV14 to TRBJ2-3; a weak D match, TRBD1 (6 bases). The V gene's germline CDR1 is SGHDN and CDR2 FVKESK. Trimming removed 5 bases from V and 1 base from J, with 13 bases in between. This CDR3 is 15 amino acids long. The CDR3 here is CASSFQKGGTDTQYF. CDR3 coding DNA: TGTGCCAGCAGCTTCCAGAAGGGGGGCACAGATACGCAGTATTTT. Complete variable domain (other parts from reference TRBV14 and TRBJ2-3): EAGVTQFPSHSVIEKGQTVTLRCDPISGHDNLYWYRRVMGKEIKFLLHFVKESKQDESGMPNNRFLAERTGGTYSTLKVQPAELEDSGVYFCASSFQKGGTDTQYFGPGTRLTVL.

The chain recombines TRBV4-2 with TRBJ1-1, with a tentative D call TRBD1 (6 bases). This CDR3 has 15 residues. Trimming shortened V by 0 bases and J by 3 bases, and 11 bases separated the two germline ends. Germline CDR1 LGHNA, CDR2 YNFKEQ. The CDR3 region is CASSQDQGTDTEAFF. The CDR3 region has the DNA TGTGCCAGCAGCCAAGATCAGGGGACCGACACTGAAGCTTTCTTT.

The gene calls are TRBV7-6 and TRBJ2-1; TRBD2 matches at 8 bases. With 1 base clipped from V and 4 bases from J, the junction kept 3 bases outside the gene matches. This CDR3 is 15 amino acids long. Germline V gives CDR1 SGHVS, CDR2 FNYEAQ. The CDR3 coding sequence is TGTGCCAGCAGCTTAGGTAGCGGGGATTACAATGAGCAGTTCTTC. Its translation is CASSLGSGDYNEQFF.

The chain recombines TRBV5-1 with TRBJ2-1, with 12 bases identical to TRBD2. V lost 4 bases to trimming and J lost 5 bases; unmatched junction nucleotides: 10. The CDR3 has 17 residues. Germline V CDR1 and CDR2: SGHRS, YFSETQ. The DNA for the CDR3 is TGCGCCAGCAGCCCAAGACTACTAGCGGGGGGAAACAATGAGCAGTTCTTC. This codes for CASSPRLLAGGNNEQFF. Using reference TRBV5-1 and TRBJ2-1 for the parts outside the CDR3, the full variable domain is KAGVTQTPRYLIKTRGQQVTLSCSPISGHRSVSWYQQTPGQGLQFLFEYFSETQRNKGNFPGRFSGRQFSNSRSEMNVSTLELGDSALYLCASSPRLLAGGNNEQFFGPGTRLTVL.

This chain connects TRBV11-1 to TRBJ1-1; D is perhaps TRBD1 (5 bases). Deletions cut 1 base from V and 1 base from J, with 10 bases between. This CDR3 is 15 amino acids long. Germline V CDR1 and CDR2: SGHAT, FQDESV (reference sequence). The CDR3 here is CASSLGDHTNTEAFF. In DNA, the CDR3 is TGTGCCAGCAGCTTAGGGGACCATACGAACACTGAAGCTTTCTTT.

The J gene is TRBJ2-3, the V gene TRBV11-1; TRBD2 matches 11 bases. Germline CDR1 reads SGHAT; CDR2 reads FQDESV (reference sequence). J was trimmed by 2 bases and V by 6 bases; bases with no gene match: 7. The CDR3 is made up of 16 amino acids. The CDR3 DNA reads TGTGCCAGCAGAATTTCGACTAGCGGGGACACAGATACGCAGTATTTT. It yields the protein CASRISTSGDTDTQYF. The full variable domain, in which reference TRBV11-1 and TRBJ2-3 provide the parts outside the CDR3, is EAEVAQSPRYKITEKSQAVAFWCDPISGHATLYWYRQILGQGPELLVQFQDESVVDDSQLPKDRFSAERLKGVDSTLKIQPAELGDSAMYLCASRISTSGDTDTQYFGPGTRLTVL.

The V gene is TRBV30, the J gene TRBJ1-1, with 10 nucleotides matching TRBD1. Germline V gene lookup returns CDR1 GTSNPN and CDR2 SVGIG (reference sequence). V was clipped by 4 bases and J by 6 bases; unmatched bases: 5. This CDR3 is built from 13 residues. In nucleotides, the CDR3 is TGTGCCTGGAAAGGGACAGGGGACGCTGAAGCTTTCTTT. Protein: CAWKGTGDAEAFF.

This sequence joins TRBV2 and TRBJ2-6; tentatively, D is TRBD2 (6 bases). The CDR3 totals 16 residues. In germline, CDR1 is SNHLY, CDR2 FYNNEI. V lost 7 bases, J lost 4 bases, and 17 bases lay in between. CDR3 DNA: TGTGCCAGCATTTTGTCTGCGGGGATCGGGGCCAACGTCCTGACTTTC. Protein sequence: CASILSAGIGANVLTF.

In DNA form, the CDR3 reads TGTGCCAGCAGCCCGGTAGGGATGGGCGAGCAGTACTTC. Translated, it gives CASSPVGMGEQYF. J is TRBJ2-7 and V is TRBV5-4; D uncertain. Trimming cost V 4 bases and J 6 bases, with 14 bases left between them. Germline CDR1 SGHNT, CDR2 YYREEE (reference sequence). The CDR3 totals 13 residues.